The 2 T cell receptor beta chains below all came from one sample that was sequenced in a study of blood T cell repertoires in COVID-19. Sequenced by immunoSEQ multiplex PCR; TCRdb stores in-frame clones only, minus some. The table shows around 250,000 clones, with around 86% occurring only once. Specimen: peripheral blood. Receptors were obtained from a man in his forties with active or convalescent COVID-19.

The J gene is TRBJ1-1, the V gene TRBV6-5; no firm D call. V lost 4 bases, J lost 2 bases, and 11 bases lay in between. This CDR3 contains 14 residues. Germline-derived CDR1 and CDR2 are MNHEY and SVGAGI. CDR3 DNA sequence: TGTGCCAGCAGTTCTAGCCGGGCCAACACTGAAGCTTTCTTT. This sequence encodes CASSSSRANTEAFF.

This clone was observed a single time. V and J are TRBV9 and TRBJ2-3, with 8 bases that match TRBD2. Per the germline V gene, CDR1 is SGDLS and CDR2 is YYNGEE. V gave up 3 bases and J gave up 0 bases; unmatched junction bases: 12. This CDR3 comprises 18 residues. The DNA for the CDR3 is TGTGCCAGCAGCGCCAACCCGACTAGCGAGCCTAGCACAGATACGCAGTATTTT. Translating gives CASSANPTSEPSTDTQYF.